These 4 T cell receptor beta chains share one sample of origin, sequenced in a study of CXCR3-negative and CXCR3-positive naive CD8 T cells. 5' RACE with UMI labels generated the TRB cDNA libraries. TCRdb re-called the 5' RACE reads and shows each CDR3 protein once, DNA omitted. The sample table includes approximately 59,000 distinct CDR3 sequences. Their cognate antigens are unknown. Study-wide points: TRB CDR3s were more hydrophobic in CXCR3-positive than in CXCR3-negative naive cells.

The sequenced sample was naive CXCR3+ CD8+ T cells from blood. Subset noted: CD45RO-CCR7+CD27+CD95- naive CD8+ T cells expressing CXCR3 (TNR3+). All receptors come from a human donor in good health. Some clones in this sample may be carry-over from other donors' samples.

The chain is built from TRBV12-3 or TRBV12-4 and TRBJ1-3. The CDR3 loop spans 14 amino acids. The CDR3 protein is CASSLMGSGNTIYF.

The rearrangement links TRBV14 to TRBJ2-7; TCRdb selects TRBD1, and the lack of DNA leaves this call unchecked. The CDR3 is 11 amino acids. Germline CDR1 and CDR2: SGHDN and FVKESK. This CDR3 is CASSLGGRQYF.

The V gene is TRBV7-6, the J gene TRBJ2-3; TCRdb's D call of TRBD1 is untestable without DNA. Germline V gives CDR1 SGHVS, CDR2 FNYEAQ. The CDR3 covers 16 residues. CDR3 region: CASSFLGGGIADTQYF.

V usage is TRBV12-3 or TRBV12-4 and J usage is TRBJ2-7. The length of the CDR3 is 13 residues. The CDR3 here is CASSLSRIYEQYF.